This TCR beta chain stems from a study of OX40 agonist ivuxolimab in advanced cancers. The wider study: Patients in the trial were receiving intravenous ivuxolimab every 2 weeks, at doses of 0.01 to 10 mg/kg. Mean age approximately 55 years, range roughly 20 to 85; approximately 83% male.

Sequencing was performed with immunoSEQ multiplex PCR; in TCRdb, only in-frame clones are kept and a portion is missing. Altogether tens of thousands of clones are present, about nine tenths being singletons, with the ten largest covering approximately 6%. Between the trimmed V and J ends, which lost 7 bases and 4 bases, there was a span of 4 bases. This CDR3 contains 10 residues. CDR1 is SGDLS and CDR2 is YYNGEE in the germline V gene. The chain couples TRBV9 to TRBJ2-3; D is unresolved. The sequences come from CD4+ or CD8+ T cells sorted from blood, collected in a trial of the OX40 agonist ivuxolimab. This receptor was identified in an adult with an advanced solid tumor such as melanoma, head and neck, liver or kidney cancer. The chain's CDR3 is CASGPDTQYF. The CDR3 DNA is TGTGCCAGCGGACCAGATACGCAGTATTTT.